Below, 26 T cell receptor beta chains from the same sample are listed, as sequenced in a study of blood T cell repertoires in COVID-19 (dated by TCRdb to about 2020). Library method: the immunoSEQ multiplex PCR assay. TCRdb holds this immuneACCESS table with in-frame rearrangements only. Some clones are missing; in checked studies, unresolved V genes explain under half, and the rest has no known cause. For this sample there are 180,000 or so clones; roughly 87% appear just once. The ten largest clones represent 8.4% of the sample. The specimen was peripheral blood. The receptors come from a woman in her 70s with acute or convalescent COVID-19.

The chain couples TRBV4-1 to TRBJ2-5, with D possibly TRBD2 on 5 matching bases. CDR1 MGHRA and CDR2 YSYEKL come from the germline V gene. This CDR3 is 16 amino acids long. V was shortened by 1 base and J by 7 bases, with 19 bases between the two germline ends. The CDR3 sequence: CASSQGPGISEATQYF. The CDR3, as DNA: TGCGCCAGCAGCCAAGGTCCCGGCATCTCGGAGGCGACCCAGTACTTC.

In nucleotides, the CDR3 is TGTGCCACGACCGGGACTGATTCCTACGAGCAGTACTTC. It specifies CATTGTDSYEQYF. The chain couples TRBV28 to TRBJ2-7; possibly TRBD2 for D (6 bases). Germline V gene sequence: CDR1 MDHEN, CDR2 SYDVKM. The CDR3 is made up of 13 amino acids. Trimming took 10 bases from V and 1 from J, leaving 14 bases between them.

The chain employs TRBV6-2 or TRBV6-3 and TRBJ1-6; D remains ambiguous. The ends were cut back, 6 bases at V and 7 bases at J, with 16 bases in the middle. This CDR3 comprises 15 residues. The germline gives CDR1 MNHEY, CDR2 SVGEGT. The CDR3 DNA follows: TGTGCCAGCAGCTTAGAGGGCCCAACGAATTCACCCCTCCACTTT. It specifies CASSLEGPTNSPLHF.

This chain uses TRBV2 with TRBJ1-3, with D maybe TRBD1 (5 bases). In germline, CDR1 is SNHLY, CDR2 FYNNEI. V was clipped by 7 bases and J by 6 bases, with 19 bases between them. This CDR3 has 15 residues. The CDR3 DNA reads TGTGCCAGCACCTATAATAAGGGGCTCGAAAACACCATATATTTT. It encodes CASTYNKGLENTIYF.

The rearrangement uses TRBV2 and TRBJ1-3; TRBD1 is a possible D gene (6 bases). Trimming left V 6 bases short and J 0 bases short, with 12 bases between. Germline loops: CDR1 SNHLY, CDR2 FYNNEI. CDR3 length equals 15 residues. For the CDR3, the DNA is TGTGCCAGCAGCGACAGGTTCCTCTCTGGAAACACCATATATTTT. Encoded protein: CASSDRFLSGNTIYF.

The genes are TRBV2 and TRBJ1-5; D gene unclear. The germline V gene encodes CDR1 SNHLY and CDR2 FYNNEI. CDR3 size: 13 residues. Trimming removed 8 bases at V and 8 bases at J, with 16 bases between. CDR3 amino acids: CASEGDYQEPQHF. The CDR3 bases are TGTGCCAGCGAGGGAGACTATCAAGAGCCCCAGCATTTT.

J is TRBJ2-7 and V is TRBV30; D is undetermined. The ends were cut back, 0 bases at V and 2 bases at J, with 8 bases in the middle. Germline V CDR1 and CDR2: GTSNPN, SVGIG (reference sequence). The CDR3 totals 13 residues. DNA of the CDR3: TGTGCCTGGAGTGTACTGAGCCCCTACGAGCAGTACTTC. Residues: CAWSVLSPYEQYF.

This chain uses TRBV7-9 with TRBJ1-1; the D is unclear. In germline, CDR1 is SEHNR, CDR2 FQNEAQ (reference sequence). The CDR3 is 11 amino acids. Trimming shortened V by 5 bases and J by 7 bases, and 8 bases separated the two germline ends. CDR3 nucleotide sequence: TGTGCCAGCAGCCTCGGACTTGAAGCTTTCTTT. This codes for CASSLGLEAFF.

The chain employs TRBV4-3 and TRBJ1-2; D remains ambiguous. The germline V gene encodes CDR1 LGHNA and CDR2 YSLEER. The V end lost 4 bases, the J end lost 4 bases, and 16 bases lay between the germline ends. The CDR3 is 15 residues long. CDR3: CASSPSRRAIYGYTF. As DNA, the CDR3 is TGCGCCAGCAGCCCCTCAAGGCGGGCGATCTATGGCTACACCTTC.

The chain couples TRBV3-1 (or the pseudogene TRBV3-2) to TRBJ2-1; 10 bases agree with TRBD2. Germline assignment: CDR1 LGHDT and CDR2 YNNKEL (reference sequence). The CDR3 length is 15 residues. V gave up 0 bases and J gave up 7 bases; unmatched junction bases: 3. CDR3: CASSQEPSGRNEQFF. The CDR3 nucleotides read TGTGCCAGCAGCCAAGAGCCTAGCGGGAGAAATGAGCAGTTCTTC.

The chain has TRBV4-3 and TRBJ1-2, with D hard to call. This CDR3 has 15 amino acids. Germline V gene sequence: CDR1 LGHNA, CDR2 YSLEER. V lost 1 base to trimming and J lost 4 bases, with 13 bases between them. In DNA, the CDR3 is TGCGCCAGCAGCCAAGGGTTCGGGTCCCTCTATGGCTACACCTTC. The encoded protein is CASSQGFGSLYGYTF.

For this clone: At one end, the junction sequence differs from germline, possibly due to a read error. This chain uses TRBV19 with TRBJ2-1; 10 positions match TRBD2. CDR3 length equals 16 residues. The germline V gene encodes CDR1 LNHDA and CDR2 SQIVND (reference sequence). In DNA form, the CDR3 reads TGTGCCAGTAGGATAGGTAGGGGACTAGCGTACAATGAGCAGTTCTTC. Encoded protein: CASRIGRGLAYNEQFF.

This chain connects TRBV11-2 to TRBJ2-1; 7 nucleotides align to TRBD1. The V gene end was trimmed by 0 bases and the J gene end by 7 bases; junction bases not matched to a gene: 0. This CDR3 is 13 amino acids long. In germline, CDR1 is SGHAT, CDR2 FQNNGV. This CDR3 is CASSLETGNEQFF. The DNA for the CDR3 is TGTGCCAGCAGCTTAGAGACAGGGAATGAGCAGTTCTTC.

The chain links TRBV24-1 to TRBJ1-5; D may be TRBD1 (6 bases). The CDR3 has 21 residues. The V and J ends lost 5 bases and 7 bases respectively, with 35 bases between them. Germline CDR1 reads KGHDR; CDR2 reads SFDVKD. The CDR3, as DNA: TGTGCCACCAGTGTAGGGAGGCCTAGCGGGAGGGTTGGACCGAGGGGGCAGCCCCAGCATTTT. Protein sequence: CATSVGRPSGRVGPRGQPQHF.

V usage is TRBV19 and J usage is TRBJ2-1, with D possibly matching TRBD2 (6 bases). This CDR3 spans 14 amino acids. Germline assignment: CDR1 LNHDA and CDR2 SQIVND (reference sequence). Trimming took 6 bases from V and 6 from J, leaving 15 bases between them. As DNA, the CDR3 is TGTGCCAGTAGCCCGGGACTGCGAGGCAATGAGCAGTTCTTC. This gives the protein CASSPGLRGNEQFF.

This rearrangement joins TRBV3-1 (or the pseudogene TRBV3-2) to TRBJ2-1, with 9 bases identical to TRBD2. CDR1 is LGHDT, CDR2 YNNKEL, per germline (reference sequence). This CDR3 spans 16 amino acids. V lost 2 bases to trimming and J lost 6 bases; unmatched junction nucleotides: 8. CDR3 coding DNA: TGTGCCAGCAGCCAACTTAGCGGGAGTGTAGGCAATGAGCAGTTCTTC. This encodes CASSQLSGSVGNEQFF.

This clone was observed once. This sequence joins TRBV5-1 and TRBJ2-2; D might be TRBD2 (6 bases). Trimming removed 0 bases at V and 1 base at J, with 10 bases between. CDR1 SGHRS and CDR2 YFSETQ come from the germline V gene. The CDR3 runs 16 residues. CDR3 coding DNA: TGCGCCAGCAGCTTGGAGGGCGGGAAGAACACCGGGGAGCTGTTTTTT. It encodes CASSLEGGKNTGELFF.

V is TRBV6-5 and J is TRBJ1-4; a possible D gene is TRBD1 (6 bases). CDR1 and CDR2 (germline): MNHEY, SVGAGI. Trimming took off 7 bases at V and 8 bases at J, with 14 bases between the two ends. The CDR3 runs to 13 residues. The CDR3 DNA is TGTGCCAGCATGCGACAGGTTCGGGAAAAACTGTTTTTT. Amino acids: CASMRQVREKLFF.

This chain links TRBV6-5 with TRBJ1-6, with unresolved D. Germline V CDR1 and CDR2: MNHEY, SVGAGI. This CDR3 is 13 amino acids long. The V end lost 2 bases, the J end lost 7 bases, and 6 bases lay between the germline ends. CDR3 DNA: TGTGCCAGCAGTTACGTTGGCAATTCACCCCTCCACTTT. This translates into CASSYVGNSPLHF.

In its sample, this clone was seen once. The chain has TRBV11-2 and TRBJ2-1, with TRBD2 matching 13 bases. Germline V gene lookup returns CDR1 SGHAT and CDR2 FQNNGV. The J segment lost 8 bases and the V segment lost 6 bases, leaving 13 bases of the junction unmatched. This CDR3 is built from 17 residues. The DNA for the CDR3 is TGTGCCAGCAGTCAAAAAACTAGCGGGGGGGCCTTCTATGAGCAGTTCTTC. It encodes CASSQKTSGGAFYEQFF.

The chain is built from TRBV21-1 and TRBJ2-7; the table's D gene call, TRBD1, was not cross checked with the DNA. TRBV21-1 is tagged as a pseudogene. This CDR3 has 15 amino acids. CDR3 residues: CASSNGDRNSYEQYF. The CDR3, as DNA: TGTGCCAGCAGCAACGGGGACAGGAACTCCTACGAGCAGTACTTC.

Only one count was recorded for this clone. The chain recombines TRBV7-2 with TRBJ2-2, with 12 bases matching TRBD2. Germline V lookup: CDR1 SGHTA, CDR2 FQGNSA. V trimming: 4 bases; J trimming: 6 bases; junction bases outside the gene matches: 3. This CDR3 is built from 15 residues. CDR3 sequence: CASSSTSGGPGELFF. The CDR3 DNA reads TGTGCCAGCAGCTCGACTAGCGGGGGACCCGGGGAGCTGTTTTTT.

This chain links TRBV6-5 with TRBJ1-1, with no clear D. V was cut by 8 bases and J by 0 bases, with 10 bases left in between. The CDR3 loop spans 13 amino acids. CDR1 MNHEY and CDR2 SVGAGI come from the germline V gene. The DNA for the CDR3 is TGTGCCAGCTTACAGCAGGTGAACACTGAAGCTTTCTTT. Translated, it gives CASLQQVNTEAFF.

The genes are TRBV9 and TRBJ2-3; maybe TRBD1 (5 bases). Germline V gives CDR1 SGDLS, CDR2 YYNGEE. Trimming took off 0 bases at V and 6 bases at J, with 17 bases between the two ends. The CDR3 length is 16 residues. The CDR3 coding sequence is TGTGCCAGCAGCGTAGGGTCGATACAGGTTCTGGATACGCAGTATTTT. Translation gives CASSVGSIQVLDTQYF.

The rearrangement links TRBV7-6 to TRBJ1-4; the D is unclear. This CDR3 has 16 residues. Trimming took 2 bases from V and 1 from J, leaving 11 bases between them. Germline CDR1 and CDR2: SGHVS and FNYEAQ. CDR3 sequence: CASSLTLRGTNEKLFF. The CDR3 DNA reads TGTGCCAGCAGCTTAACTTTACGGGGAACTAATGAAAAACTGTTTTTT.

The chain is built from TRBV28 and TRBJ1-2, with 9 bases that match TRBD1. Trimming removed 2 bases from V and 8 bases from J; junction bases left unmatched: 9. Germline-derived CDR1 and CDR2 are MDHEN and SYDVKM. The CDR3 is 15 residues long. CDR3: CASSLGTGNLRGYTF. The DNA of the CDR3 is TGTGCCAGCAGTTTAGGGACAGGGAACCTGCGCGGCTACACCTTC.